Presented here are 11 T cell receptor beta chains from one specimen sequenced in a study of blood T cell repertoires in COVID-19. Profiling relied on immunoSEQ multiplex PCR, and the TCRdb table lists in-frame clones only, not all of them. The sample holds tens of thousands of clones, 86% seen once. Sequenced material: peripheral blood. The source is a human donor in a cohort sampled during active COVID-19.

CDR3 region: CASSPLAGELYEQYF. Written as DNA, the CDR3 is TGCGCCAGCAGCCCGCTAGCGGGAGAACTCTACGAGCAGTACTTC. The chain employs TRBV4-1 and TRBJ2-7, with TRBD2 identical over 10 bases. The CDR3 consists of 15 residues. Per the germline V gene, CDR1 is MGHRA and CDR2 is YSYEKL. The junction had 6 bases not matched to a gene; V was cut back by 4 bases and J by 3 bases.

The chain is built from TRBV4-3 and TRBJ1-2, with 9 bases that match TRBD1. J lost 8 bases, V lost 8 bases, and 12 bases had no gene match. The CDR3 totals 14 residues. Germline V gene lookup returns CDR1 LGHNA and CDR2 YSLEER. CDR3 sequence: CASAIQGARAGYTF. The CDR3 nucleotides are TGCGCCAGCGCTATACAGGGGGCGAGGGCCGGCTACACCTTC.

CDR3 coding DNA: TGTGCCAGCAGCTCGCAACTAGCGGGAGGAGAGACCCAGTACTTC. Amino acid sequence: CASSSQLAGGETQYF. J is TRBJ2-5 and V is TRBV5-5; 12 bases are a match to TRBD2. V shed 3 bases, J shed 4 bases, and the junction held 4 bases outside the gene matches. Germline lookup yields CDR1 SGHKS and CDR2 YYEKEE (reference sequence). This CDR3 comprises 15 residues.

The V gene is TRBV20-1, the J gene TRBJ1-4; 7 bases match TRBD1. Germline loops: CDR1 DFQATT, CDR2 SNEGSKA (reference sequence). After removal of 3 bases from V and 8 bases from J, the junction contained 12 bases not matched to a gene. The CDR3 is made up of 15 amino acids. CDR3 region: CSASRQGGSREKLFF. DNA of the CDR3: TGCAGTGCTAGTAGACAGGGTGGTTCGAGAGAAAAACTGTTTTTT.

The chain couples TRBV11-3 to TRBJ2-2, with 10 bases lining up with TRBD1. V shed 5 bases and J 3 bases; nucleotides not matched to a gene: 3. The CDR3 has 15 residues. Germline CDR1 and CDR2: SGHNT and YENEEA. CDR3 bases: TGTGCCAGCAGCCCGACAGGGGGCGACACCGGGGAGCTGTTTTTT. Its protein is CASSPTGGDTGELFF.

The J gene is TRBJ2-6, the V gene TRBV5-4; D gene uncertain. In germline, CDR1 is SGHNT, CDR2 YYREEE (reference sequence). The V end was cut by 3 bases, the J end by 2 bases, with 6 bases between. The CDR3 has 14 amino acids. The CDR3 nucleotides are TGTGCCAGCAGCTATACTGCTGGGGCCAACGTCCTGACTTTC. This encodes CASSYTAGANVLTF.

This chain connects TRBV2 to TRBJ2-7; TRBD2 aligns across 10 bases. CDR3 length: 17 residues. Germline V gene lookup returns CDR1 SNHLY and CDR2 FYNNEI. J gave up 7 bases and V 2 bases, and 14 bases lay outside the gene matches. CDR3 sequence: CASSEWTRASGGREQYF. CDR3 DNA: TGTGCCAGCAGTGAATGGACGCGGGCTAGCGGGGGACGGGAGCAGTACTTC. The full variable domain, with the rest looked up from reference TRBV2 and TRBJ2-7, is EPEVTQTPSHQVTQMGQEVILRCVPISNHLYFYWYRQILGQKVEFLVSFYNNEISEKSEIFDDQFSVERPDGSNFTLKIRSTKLEDSAMYFCASSEWTRASGGREQYFGPGTRLTVT.

This chain connects TRBV6-5 to TRBJ2-7; 8 bases map to TRBD1. Germline V gene lookup returns CDR1 MNHEY and CDR2 SVGAGI. The CDR3 has 13 amino acids. V gave up 6 bases and J gave up 4 bases; unmatched junction bases: 5. The CDR3 DNA reads TGTGCCAGCAGCATACAGGGGGGTTACGAGCAGTACTTC. Protein product: CASSIQGGYEQYF.

This chain links TRBV10-3 with TRBJ1-2; D is perhaps TRBD1 (6 bases). The CDR3 length is 12 residues. V was shortened by 6 bases and J by 2 bases, with 7 bases between the two germline ends. Germline CDR1 reads ENHRY; CDR2 reads SYGVKD. CDR3 nucleotides: TGTGCCATCAGGGACAGCAACTATGGCTACACCTTC. This sequence encodes CAIRDSNYGYTF.

This chain connects TRBV7-2 to TRBJ2-1, with 13 nucleotides matching TRBD2. The CDR3 is made up of 15 amino acids. After removal of 4 bases from V and 12 bases from J, the junction contained 9 bases not matched to a gene. CDR1 is SGHTA and CDR2 is FQGNSA in the germline V gene. The CDR3 DNA reads as TGTGCCAGCAGCTCCGGACTAGCGGGAGTGAACGGGCAGTTCTTC. It encodes CASSSGLAGVNGQFF.

The V and J genes are TRBV5-8 and TRBJ2-5; 8 bases fit TRBD2. The CDR3 is 15 residues long. The V and J ends lost 2 bases and 5 bases, in that order; junction bases with no gene match: 8. CDR1 is SGHTS and CDR2 is YDEGEE in the germline V gene. For the CDR3, the DNA is TGTGCCAGCAGCTTAGGAGTAGCGGGGATGGAGACCCAGTACTTC. This encodes CASSLGVAGMETQYF.